This section outlines one T cell receptor (beta chain) sequence together with its context. Each diagnosis drew on symptoms, thyroxine, TRAb, thyroid ultrasound and orbital computed tomography findings. The V end was cut by 5 bases, the J end by 3 bases, with 13 bases between. The CDR3 is made up of 14 amino acids. Germline CDR1 and CDR2: DFQATT and SNEGSKA (reference sequence). The data originate from a study of T cells in Graves' hyperthyroidism and ophthalmopathy. RNA transcripts yielded amplified TCR beta CDR3 regions. A set of HTBI primers served as the primers for a first-round RT-PCR of the TCR CDR3. From the multiplex PCR reads, TCRdb called clonotypes with MiXCR, one entry per CDR3 protein. The profile shows approximately 700,000 distinct CDR3 sequences, 16% of them singletons.

The rearrangement uses TRBV20-1 and TRBJ1-4; no definite D call. The TCR comes from a young man with Graves' hyperthyroidism. The specimen was blood. This CDR3 is CSAEVGSPNEKLFF. CDR3 DNA sequence: TGCAGTGCTGAGGTGGGGAGTCCTAATGAAAAACTGTTTTTT.